What follows are 6 T cell receptor beta chains derived from one specimen sequenced in a study of cytomegalovirus exposure and HLA in healthy donors. The PCR ran on 60 Vbeta and 13 Jbeta primers. Generated by immunoSEQ multiplex PCR, the TCRdb table keeps only in-frame clones and is missing some. This table holds 150,000 or so clones, about three quarters found once. The sequencing sample was made of PBMCs. These receptors all come from a male donor in good health and CMV-seronegative.

The rearrangement links TRBV9 to TRBJ2-1, with D perhaps matching TRBD1 (6 bases). Per germline, CDR1 SGDLS and CDR2 YYNGEE. This CDR3 has 12 residues. V lost 3 bases and J 12 bases, leaving 13 bases between the germline ends. Here the CDR3 DNA reads TGTGCCAGCAGCGGCCTTGGACAGCCGCAGTTCTTC. As protein: CASSGLGQPQFF.

The gene calls are TRBV6-1 and TRBJ1-2, with D uncertain. V dropped 2 bases and J dropped 13 bases, with 11 bases sitting between them. The CDR3 covers 11 residues. Germline V lookup: CDR1 MNHNS, CDR2 SASEGT. The CDR3 here is CASSEPGVGTF. In DNA, the CDR3 is TGTGCCAGCAGTGAACCCGGGGTGGGCACCTTC.

This rearrangement joins TRBV30 to TRBJ2-4; TRBD2 is a possible D gene (5 bases). From germline, CDR1 is GTSNPN and CDR2 SVGIG (reference sequence). V lost 0 bases, J lost 6 bases, and 12 bases lay in between. The CDR3 sequence is 14 residues long. CDR3 residues: CAWSVLGSPNIQYF. CDR3 bases: TGTGCCTGGAGTGTACTAGGCAGCCCAAACATTCAGTACTTC.

The chain has TRBV9 and TRBJ2-3; 9 bases are a match to TRBD1. CDR1 and CDR2 from the germline V gene are SGDLS and YYNGEE. The CDR3 length is 15 residues. V was clipped by 3 bases and J by 4 bases; unmatched bases: 6. CDR3 region: CASSAGTGRSDTQYF. The DNA of the CDR3 is TGTGCCAGCAGCGCGGGGACAGGGAGGTCAGATACGCAGTATTTT. Full variable domain (rest looked up from reference TRBV9 and TRBJ2-3): DSGVTQTPKHLITATGQRVTLRCSPRSGDLSVYWYQQSLDQGLQFLIQYYNGEERAKGNILERFSAQQFPDLHSELNLSSLELGDSALYFCASSAGTGRSDTQYFGPGTRLTVL.

Comments on this clone: The CDR3 does not close with the conserved phenylalanine or tryptophan, likely indicating a read error. The rearrangement joins TRBV6-5 to TRBJ1-2; 7 bases are shared with TRBD1. From germline, CDR1 is MNHEY and CDR2 SVGAGI. The CDR3 spans 14 residues. V was pared by 7 bases and J by 3 bases, with 8 bases of the junction left unmatched. CDR3 coding DNA: TGTGCCAGCACCAGGGACAGATCTTACTATGGCTACACCCTC. Protein product: CASTRDRSYYGYTL.

This rearrangement joins TRBV15 to TRBJ2-5, with a weak D call TRBD1 (5 bases). Looked up from germline, CDR1 is LNHNV and CDR2 is YYDKDF (reference sequence). Between the trimmed V and J ends, which lost 1 base and 2 bases, there was a span of 11 bases. The CDR3 consists of 15 residues. This CDR3 is CATSRALGQQETQYF. The CDR3 DNA is TGTGCCACCAGCAGAGCCCTGGGGCAGCAAGAGACCCAGTACTTC. Full variable domain (remainder filled in from reference TRBV15 and TRBJ2-5): DAMVIQNPRYQVTQFGKPVTLSCSQTLNHNVMYWYQQKSSQAPKLLFHYYDKDFNNEADTPDNFQSRRPNTSFCFLDIRSPGLGDTAMYLCATSRALGQQETQYFGPGTRLLVL.